This T cell receptor beta chain was captured in a study of response to subunit inactivated influenza vaccine. In this sample, this clonotype turned up a few times. TCRdb fed the RT-PCR reads into MiXCR, producing one record per CDR3 protein. In the table there are over 650,000 distinct CDR3 sequences, about a fifth of which are singletons. Trimming removed 5 bases from V and 6 bases from J, with 14 bases in between. The V gene's germline CDR1 is SGHAT and CDR2 FQDESV (reference sequence). The CDR3 has 13 residues. The sequenced sample was PBMCs from blood, obtained around 5 days after vaccination. The V and J genes are TRBV11-1 and TRBJ2-7; tentatively, D is TRBD1 (5 bases). This TCR was sampled from a man aged 50 or older who received an inactivated influenza vaccine. The CDR3 sequence: CASSVTQGSEQYF. The CDR3 DNA reads as TGTGCCAGCAGCGTTACCCAGGGCTCCGAGCAGTACTTC.